This T cell receptor beta chain was retrieved from a study of shared clonotypes between healthy human individuals. General study results and limits: Generation probabilities were higher for clonotypes shared across all four sorted-subset donors than for unshared ones. Represented genetic and exposure-history diversity was restricted by having few donors. A handful of donors held 5% to 5.5% of naive CD4 clonotypes in common.

Genomic DNA from each subset was divided evenly over several immunoSEQ plates. Sequenced by immunoSEQ multiplex PCR; TCRdb stores in-frame clones only, minus some. The sample contains under 350,000 clones, roughly 84% of which appear only once. The CDR3 consists of 14 residues. V shed 1 base and J shed 0 bases, with 7 bases lying between them. CDR1 and CDR2 (germline): SEHNR, FQNEAQ (reference sequence). A word on this clone: The antigen remains unidentified.

The clonotype originates from a man aged 18 to 29 in good health. J is TRBJ2-7 and V is TRBV7-9, with D perhaps matching TRBD2 (5 bases). Sequenced sample: memory CD8+ T cells sorted from blood. Subset denoted: CD45RO+ cells pooled with CCR7-negative TemRA cells. CDR3 loop: CASSLVAGSYEQYF. CDR3 bases: TGTGCCAGCAGCTTAGTGGCGGGCTCCTACGAGCAGTACTTC.